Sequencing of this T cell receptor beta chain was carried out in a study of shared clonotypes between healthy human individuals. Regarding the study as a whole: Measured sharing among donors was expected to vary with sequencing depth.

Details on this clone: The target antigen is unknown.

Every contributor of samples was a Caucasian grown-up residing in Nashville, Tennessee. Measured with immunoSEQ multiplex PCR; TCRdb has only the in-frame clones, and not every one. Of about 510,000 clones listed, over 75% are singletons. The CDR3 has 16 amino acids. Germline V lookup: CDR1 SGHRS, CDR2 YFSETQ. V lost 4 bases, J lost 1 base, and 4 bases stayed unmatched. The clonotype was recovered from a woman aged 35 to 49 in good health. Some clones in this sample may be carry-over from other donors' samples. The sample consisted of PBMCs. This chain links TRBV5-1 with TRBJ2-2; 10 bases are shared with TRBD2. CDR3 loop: CASSRLAGRNTGELFF. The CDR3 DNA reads TGCGCCAGCAGCCGACTAGCGGGCCGGAACACCGGGGAGCTGTTTTTT.